A single sample is the source of the 13 T cell receptor beta chains below, sequenced in a study of T cell clonotyping in hematopoietic cell transplantation (dated by TCRdb to the early 2020s). The receptor library was made with the immunoSEQ multiplex PCR assay. The immuneACCESS repertoire file appears here via TCRdb, limited to in-frame rearrangements. These files lack a portion of the clones; in checked studies, under half of the deficit traces to unresolved V genes, and the cause of the others is not known. This sample gives approximately 80,000 clones in total; roughly 95% of them show up just once. Roughly 1.7% of the sample rests with the top ten. The sample's time point label, decoded: recipient sample about 28 days before transplant, after cytoreduction. Sequenced here: peripheral blood mononuclear cells, sampled before stem cell transplant. The source is a woman aged 45-65 years with acute myeloid leukemia. Some clones in this sample may be carry-over from other donors' samples.

The rearrangement joins TRBV2 to TRBJ1-2; no clear D. CDR1 and CDR2 (germline): SNHLY, FYNNEI. With 8 bases removed from V and 4 bases from J, the gap between germline ends came to 14 bases. There are 13 residues in the CDR3. The DNA of the CDR3 is TGTGCCAGCGAGAGGGAGTCTGGCTATGGCTACACCTTC. It encodes CASERESGYGYTF.

The rearrangement uses TRBV11-2 and TRBJ2-2, with a tentative D call TRBD1 (6 bases). Germline V CDR1 and CDR2: SGHAT, FQNNGV. The CDR3 is made up of 16 amino acids. Trimming left V 5 bases short and J 5 bases short, with 18 bases between. CDR3 loop: CASSVTRGSGTGELFF. Here the CDR3 DNA reads TGTGCCAGCAGCGTAACGAGGGGGTCTGGAACCGGGGAGCTGTTTTTT.

The chain has TRBV19 and TRBJ2-7; 7 positions agree with TRBD1. Trimming cost V 5 bases and J 1 base; bases outside gene matches: 5. This CDR3 contains 14 residues. The germline V gene encodes CDR1 LNHDA and CDR2 SQIVND (reference sequence). CDR3 nucleotides: TGTGCCAGTAGTTCCGGGACAGTTTCCTACGAGCAGTACTTC. Its translation: CASSSGTVSYEQYF.

The chain links TRBV28 to TRBJ1-1; the D gene is possibly TRBD1 (5 bases). With 2 bases removed from V and 3 bases from J, the gap between germline ends came to 10 bases. CDR3 size: 14 residues. In germline, CDR1 is MDHEN, CDR2 SYDVKM. CDR3 sequence: CASSLTGIDTEAFF. The CDR3 region has the DNA TGTGCCAGCAGTTTAACAGGTATTGACACTGAAGCTTTCTTT. Full variable domain (outside the CDR3, taken from reference TRBV28 and TRBJ1-1): DVKVTQSSRYLVKRTGEKVFLECVQDMDHENMFWYRQDPGLGLRLIYFSYDVKMKEKGDIPEGYSVSREKKERFSLILESASTNQTSMYLCASSLTGIDTEAFFGQGTRLTVV.

V usage is TRBV6-5 and J usage is TRBJ1-1; no reliable D call. The CDR3 covers 15 residues. Germline V gives CDR1 MNHEY, CDR2 SVGAGI. V dropped 3 bases and J dropped 0 bases, with 11 bases sitting between them. In DNA form, the CDR3 reads TGTGCCAGCAGTTATAGGCAGTTGATGAACACTGAAGCTTTCTTT. Translated: CASSYRQLMNTEAFF.

This clone came up a few times. This chain connects TRBV29-1 to TRBJ1-2; D gene unclear. Per germline, CDR1 SQVTM and CDR2 ANQGSEA. V dropped 7 bases and J dropped 0 bases, with 6 bases sitting between them. The CDR3 contains 11 residues. The CDR3 loop reads CSAGANYGYTF. DNA of the CDR3: TGCAGCGCGGGCGCTAACTATGGCTACACCTTC.

V gene TRBV27 combines with J gene TRBJ1-5, with D uncertain. The CDR3 covers 11 residues. Germline CDR1 is MNHEY and CDR2 is SMNVEV (reference sequence). V gave up 8 bases and J gave up 2 bases, with 4 bases separating them. CDR3 bases: TGTGCCAGCGGTCGCAATCAGCCCCAGCATTTT. Its translation: CASGRNQPQHF.

The V gene is TRBV29-1, the J gene TRBJ2-1, with 8 bases aligning to TRBD1. The CDR3 contains 14 residues. Trimming at V came to 2 bases and at J to 3 bases, leaving 3 bases not matched to a gene. Germline-derived CDR1 and CDR2 are SQVTM and ANQGSEA. The CDR3 DNA reads TGCAGCGTTGAACAGGGGGCGGACTACAATGAGCAGTTCTTC. Protein product: CSVEQGADYNEQFF.

J is TRBJ1-1 and V is TRBV30; D remains ambiguous. The ends were cut back, 4 bases at V and 5 bases at J, with 11 bases in the middle. Germline V gives CDR1 GTSNPN, CDR2 SVGIG (reference sequence). The CDR3 extends over 12 amino acids. The CDR3 region has the DNA TGTGCCTGGAACCTCGGGAGTACTGAAGCTTTCTTT. This codes for CAWNLGSTEAFF. The full variable domain, rest sourced from reference TRBV30 and TRBJ1-1, is SQTIHQWPATLVQPVGSPLSLECTVEGTSNPNLYWYRQAAGRGLQLLFYSVGIGQISSEVPQNLSASRPQDRQFILSSKKLLLSDSGFYLCAWNLGSTEAFFGQGTRLTVV.

The chain joins TRBV7-2 to TRBJ1-1, with D maybe TRBD1 (5 bases). Between the trimmed V and J ends, which lost 2 bases and 9 bases, there was a span of 13 bases. This CDR3 region has 13 residues. Germline values: CDR1 SGHTA, CDR2 FQGNSA. The CDR3 is CASSLSREAKAFF. In DNA, the CDR3 is TGTGCCAGCAGCTTAAGCAGGGAGGCAAAAGCTTTCTTT.

V and J are TRBV2 and TRBJ2-1; 13 bases line up with TRBD2. Trimming took 4 bases from V and 7 from J; bases not matched to a gene: 4. The CDR3 is 15 amino acids. From germline, CDR1 is SNHLY and CDR2 FYNNEI. CDR3 sequence reads: CASSGMGLAGNEQFF. DNA for the CDR3: TGTGCCAGCAGTGGTATGGGACTAGCGGGAAATGAGCAGTTCTTC.

CDR3 in DNA: TGTGCCAGCAGTGAAGCCGGCGGATACAATGAGCAGTTCTTC. Translating it yields CASSEAGGYNEQFF. The V call is TRBV6-1, the J call TRBJ2-1; D is undetermined. Trimming took off 0 bases at V and 4 bases at J, with 7 bases between the two ends. The CDR3 has 14 amino acids. From germline, CDR1 is MNHNS and CDR2 SASEGT.

The gene calls are TRBV14 and TRBJ2-3, with 8 positions matching TRBD2. The CDR3 spans 15 residues. V lost 4 bases, J lost 6 bases, and 9 bases stayed unmatched. Looked up from germline, CDR1 is SGHDN and CDR2 is FVKESK. The CDR3 DNA reads as TGTGCCAGCAGCCGGGGCCCAGCGGGGGACGATACGCAGTATTTT. It is translated as CASSRGPAGDDTQYF. Full variable domain (missing parts from reference TRBV14 and TRBJ2-3): EAGVTQFPSHSVIEKGQTVTLRCDPISGHDNLYWYRRVMGKEIKFLLHFVKESKQDESGMPNNRFLAERTGGTYSTLKVQPAELEDSGVYFCASSRGPAGDDTQYFGPGTRLTVL.